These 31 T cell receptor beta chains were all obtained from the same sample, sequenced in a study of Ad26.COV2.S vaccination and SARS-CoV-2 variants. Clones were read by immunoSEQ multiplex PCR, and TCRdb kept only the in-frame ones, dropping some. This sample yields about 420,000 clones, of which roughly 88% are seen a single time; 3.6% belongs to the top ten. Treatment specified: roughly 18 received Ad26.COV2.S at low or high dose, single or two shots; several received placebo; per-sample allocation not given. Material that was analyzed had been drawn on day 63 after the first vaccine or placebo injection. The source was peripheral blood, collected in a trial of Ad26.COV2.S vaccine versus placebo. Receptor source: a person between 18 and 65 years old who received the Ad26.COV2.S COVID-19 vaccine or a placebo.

Here the CDR3 reads CASSRGQGAYEQYF. CDR3 in DNA: TGTGCCAGCAGTAGGGGACAGGGGGCCTACGAGCAGTACTTC. This sequence joins TRBV6-5 and TRBJ2-7; 11 bases line up with TRBD1. V lost 5 bases to trimming and J lost 2 bases; unmatched junction nucleotides: 2. CDR3 length equals 14 residues. Germline CDR1 MNHEY, CDR2 SVGAGI.

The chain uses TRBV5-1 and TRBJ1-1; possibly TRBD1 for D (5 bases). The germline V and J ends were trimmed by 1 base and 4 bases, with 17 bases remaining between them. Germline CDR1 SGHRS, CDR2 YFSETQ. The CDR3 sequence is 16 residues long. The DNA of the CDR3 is TGCGCCAGCAGCTTGACAGGTCCTCACCCGGGCACTGAAGCTTTCTTT. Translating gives CASSLTGPHPGTEAFF.

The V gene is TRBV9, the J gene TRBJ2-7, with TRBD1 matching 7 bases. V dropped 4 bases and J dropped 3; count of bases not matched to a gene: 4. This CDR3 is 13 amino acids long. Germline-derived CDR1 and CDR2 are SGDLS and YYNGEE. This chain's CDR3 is CASSRQGGYEQYF. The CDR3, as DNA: TGTGCCAGCAGCCGACAGGGTGGCTACGAGCAGTACTTC.

The CDR3, as DNA: TGTGCCACCAGCAGATTGCGGCAGGGGAACACTGAAGCTTTCTTT. This translates into CATSRLRQGNTEAFF. The V gene is TRBV15, the J gene TRBJ1-1; TRBD1 is a possible D gene (5 bases). This CDR3 is built from 15 residues. Germline V lookup: CDR1 LNHNV, CDR2 YYDKDF (reference sequence). V lost 2 bases and J 1 base, leaving 11 bases between the germline ends. Combining the CDR3 with reference TRBV15 and TRBJ1-1 gives the whole variable domain DAMVIQNPRYQVTQFGKPVTLSCSQTLNHNVMYWYQQKSSQAPKLLFHYYDKDFNNEADTPDNFQSRRPNTSFCFLDIRSPGLGDTAMYLCATSRLRQGNTEAFFGQGTRLTVV.

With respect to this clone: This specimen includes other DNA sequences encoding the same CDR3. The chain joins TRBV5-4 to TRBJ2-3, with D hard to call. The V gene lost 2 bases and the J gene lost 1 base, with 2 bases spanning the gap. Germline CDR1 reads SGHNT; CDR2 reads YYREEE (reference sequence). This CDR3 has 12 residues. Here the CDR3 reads CASSFGTDTQYF. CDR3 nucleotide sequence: TGTGCCAGCAGCTTCGGCACAGATACGCAGTATTTT.

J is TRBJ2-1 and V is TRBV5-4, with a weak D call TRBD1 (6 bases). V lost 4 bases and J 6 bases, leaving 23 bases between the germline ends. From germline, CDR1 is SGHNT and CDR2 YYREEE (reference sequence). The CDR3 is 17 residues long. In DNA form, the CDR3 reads TGTGCCAGCAGCCCCAGGATGGGGGCCCCCGACGCCAATGAGCAGTTCTTC. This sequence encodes CASSPRMGAPDANEQFF.

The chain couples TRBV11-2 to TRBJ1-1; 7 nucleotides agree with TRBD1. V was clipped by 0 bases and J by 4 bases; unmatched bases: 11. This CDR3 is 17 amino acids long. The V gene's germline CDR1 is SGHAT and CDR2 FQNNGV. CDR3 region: CASSLDRQGRGFTEAFF. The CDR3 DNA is TGTGCCAGCAGCTTAGATCGTCAGGGCAGGGGGTTCACTGAAGCTTTCTTT.

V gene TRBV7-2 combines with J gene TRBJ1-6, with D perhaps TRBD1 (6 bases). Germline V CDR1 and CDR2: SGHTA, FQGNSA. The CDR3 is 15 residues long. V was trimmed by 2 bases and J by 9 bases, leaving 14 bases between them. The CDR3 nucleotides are TGTGCCAGCAGCTTAACCCCAGGGGAAGGTTCACCCCTCCACTTT. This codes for CASSLTPGEGSPLHF.

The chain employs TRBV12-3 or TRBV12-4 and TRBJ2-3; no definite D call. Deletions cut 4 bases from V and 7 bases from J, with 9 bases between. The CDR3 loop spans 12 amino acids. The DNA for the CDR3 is TGTGCCAGCAGTTCAGCCTCAAATACGCAGTATTTT. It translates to CASSSASNTQYF.

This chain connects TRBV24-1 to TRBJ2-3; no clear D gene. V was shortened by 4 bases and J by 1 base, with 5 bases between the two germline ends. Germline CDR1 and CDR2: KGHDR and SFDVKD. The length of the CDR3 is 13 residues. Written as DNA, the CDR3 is TGTGCCACCAGTGACAAACGCACAGATACGCAGTATTTT. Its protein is CATSDKRTDTQYF.

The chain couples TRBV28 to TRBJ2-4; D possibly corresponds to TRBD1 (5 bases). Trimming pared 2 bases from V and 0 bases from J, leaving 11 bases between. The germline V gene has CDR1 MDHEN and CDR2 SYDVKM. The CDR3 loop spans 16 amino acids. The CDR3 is CASSLDSNIAKNIQYF. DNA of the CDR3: TGTGCCAGCAGTTTAGACAGTAATATAGCCAAAAACATTCAGTACTTC.

This chain's CDR3 is CASSSSGGAGETQYF. The CDR3 region has the DNA TGTGCCAGCAGCTCCAGCGGGGGGGCCGGGGAGACCCAGTACTTC. The V call is TRBV5-4, the J call TRBJ2-5; TRBD2 matches 10 bases. The CDR3 runs 15 residues. The germline gives CDR1 SGHNT, CDR2 YYREEE (reference sequence). The V gene end was trimmed by 3 bases and the J gene end by 5 bases; junction bases not matched to a gene: 7. Full variable domain (outside the CDR3, taken from reference TRBV5-4 and TRBJ2-5): ETGVTQSPTHLIKTRGQQVTLRCSSQSGHNTVSWYQQALGQGPQFIFQYYREEENGRGNFPPRFSGLQFPNYSSELNVNALELDDSALYLCASSSSGGAGETQYFGPGTRLLVL.

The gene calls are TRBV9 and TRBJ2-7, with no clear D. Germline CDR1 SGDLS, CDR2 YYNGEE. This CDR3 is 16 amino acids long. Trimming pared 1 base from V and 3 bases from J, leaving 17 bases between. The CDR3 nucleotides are TGTGCCAGCAGCGTAAACGGCAAGGGTGGGGACTACGAGCAGTACTTC. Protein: CASSVNGKGGDYEQYF. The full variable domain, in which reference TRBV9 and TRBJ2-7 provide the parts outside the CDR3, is DSGVTQTPKHLITATGQRVTLRCSPRSGDLSVYWYQQSLDQGLQFLIQYYNGEERAKGNILERFSAQQFPDLHSELNLSSLELGDSALYFCASSVNGKGGDYEQYFGPGTRLTVT.

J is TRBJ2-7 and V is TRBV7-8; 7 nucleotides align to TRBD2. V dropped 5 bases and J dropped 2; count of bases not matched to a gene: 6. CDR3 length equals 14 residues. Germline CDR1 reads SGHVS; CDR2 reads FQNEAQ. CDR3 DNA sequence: TGTGCCAGCAGCCGGACTAGTACCGCCTACGAGCAGTACTTC. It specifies CASSRTSTAYEQYF.

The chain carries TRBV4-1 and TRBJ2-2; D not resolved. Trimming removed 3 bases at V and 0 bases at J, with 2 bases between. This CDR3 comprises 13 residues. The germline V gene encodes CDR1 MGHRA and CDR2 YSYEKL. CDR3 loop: CASSHPNTGELFF. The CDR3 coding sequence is TGCGCCAGCAGCCATCCGAACACCGGGGAGCTGTTTTTT.

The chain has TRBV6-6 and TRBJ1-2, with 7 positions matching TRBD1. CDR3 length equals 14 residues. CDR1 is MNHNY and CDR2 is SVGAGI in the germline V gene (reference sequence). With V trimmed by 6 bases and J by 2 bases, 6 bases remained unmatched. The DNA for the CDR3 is TGTGCCAGCAGCTATGGGACAGCCAACTATGGCTACACCTTC. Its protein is CASSYGTANYGYTF.

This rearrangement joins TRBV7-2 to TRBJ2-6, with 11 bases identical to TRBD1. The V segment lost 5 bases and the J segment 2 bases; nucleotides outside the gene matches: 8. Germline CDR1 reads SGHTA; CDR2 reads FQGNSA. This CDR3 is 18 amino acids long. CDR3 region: CASSPGTGGGPGANVLTF. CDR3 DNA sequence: TGTGCCAGCAGCCCCGGGACAGGGGGTGGCCCTGGGGCCAACGTCCTGACTTTC. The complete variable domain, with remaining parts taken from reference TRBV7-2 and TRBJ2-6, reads GAGVSQSPSNKVTEKGKDVELRCDPISGHTALYWYRQSLGQGLEFLIYFQGNSAPDKSGLPSDRFSAERTGGSVSTLTIQRTQQEDSAVYLCASSPGTGGGPGANVLTFGAGSRLTVL.

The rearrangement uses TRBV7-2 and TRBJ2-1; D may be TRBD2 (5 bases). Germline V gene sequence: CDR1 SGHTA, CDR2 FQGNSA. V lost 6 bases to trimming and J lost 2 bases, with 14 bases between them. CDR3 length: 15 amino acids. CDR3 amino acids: CASRSDKGAYNEQFF. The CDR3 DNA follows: TGTGCCAGCAGATCAGACAAGGGAGCCTACAATGAGCAGTTCTTC.

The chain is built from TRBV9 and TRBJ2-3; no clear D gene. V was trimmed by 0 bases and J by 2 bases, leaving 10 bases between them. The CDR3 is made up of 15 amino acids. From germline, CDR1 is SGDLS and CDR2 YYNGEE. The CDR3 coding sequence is TGTGCCAGCAGCGTAGAGTCCCGGTCCACAGATACGCAGTATTTT. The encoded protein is CASSVESRSTDTQYF. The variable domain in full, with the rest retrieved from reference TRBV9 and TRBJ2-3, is DSGVTQTPKHLITATGQRVTLRCSPRSGDLSVYWYQQSLDQGLQFLIQYYNGEERAKGNILERFSAQQFPDLHSELNLSSLELGDSALYFCASSVESRSTDTQYFGPGTRLTVL.

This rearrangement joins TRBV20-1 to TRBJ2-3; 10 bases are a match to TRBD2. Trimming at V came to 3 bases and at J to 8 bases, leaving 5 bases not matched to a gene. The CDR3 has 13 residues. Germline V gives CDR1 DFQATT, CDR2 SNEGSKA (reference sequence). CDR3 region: CSASLAGAGTQYF. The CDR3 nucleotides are TGCAGTGCTAGTCTAGCGGGGGCCGGTACGCAGTATTTT.

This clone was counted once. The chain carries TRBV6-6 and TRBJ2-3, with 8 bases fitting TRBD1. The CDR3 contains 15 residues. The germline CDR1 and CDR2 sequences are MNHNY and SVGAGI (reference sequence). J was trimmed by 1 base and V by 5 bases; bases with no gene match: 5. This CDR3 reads CASSQDRVGTDTQYF. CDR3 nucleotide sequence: TGTGCCAGCAGTCAGGACAGGGTGGGCACAGATACGCAGTATTTT.

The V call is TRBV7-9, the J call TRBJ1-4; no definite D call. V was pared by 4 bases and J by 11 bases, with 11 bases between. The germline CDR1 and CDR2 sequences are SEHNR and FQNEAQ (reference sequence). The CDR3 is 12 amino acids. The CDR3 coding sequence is TGTGCCAGCAGCTCCGACCTCTATAAACTGTTTTTT. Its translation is CASSSDLYKLFF.

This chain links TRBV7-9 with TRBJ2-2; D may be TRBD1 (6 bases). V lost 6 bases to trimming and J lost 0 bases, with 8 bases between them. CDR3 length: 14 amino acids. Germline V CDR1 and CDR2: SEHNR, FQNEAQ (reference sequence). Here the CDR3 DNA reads TGTGCCAGCAGGGCAGGGGCGAACACCGGGGAGCTGTTTTTT. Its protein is CASRAGANTGELFF.

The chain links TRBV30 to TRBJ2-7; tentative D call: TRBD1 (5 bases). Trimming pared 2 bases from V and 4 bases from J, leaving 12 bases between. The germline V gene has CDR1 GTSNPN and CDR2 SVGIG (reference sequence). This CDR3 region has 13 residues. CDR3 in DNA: TGTGCCTGGAGTTCAGGTTCAGGGTACGAGCAGTACTTC. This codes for CAWSSGSGYEQYF.

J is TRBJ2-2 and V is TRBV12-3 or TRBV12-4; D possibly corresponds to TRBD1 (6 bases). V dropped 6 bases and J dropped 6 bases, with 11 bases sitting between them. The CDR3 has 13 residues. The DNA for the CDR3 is TGTGCCAGCAGGACAGGTGCCCCCGGGGAGCTGTTTTTT. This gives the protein CASRTGAPGELFF.

CDR3 sequence reads: CASSVSERGNYEQYF. CDR3 DNA: TGTGCCAGCAGCGTATCGGAGCGGGGGAACTACGAGCAGTACTTC. The chain combines TRBV9 with TRBJ2-7; 8 bases line up with TRBD2. V lost 1 base to trimming and J lost 3 bases; unmatched junction nucleotides: 6. Per the germline V gene, CDR1 is SGDLS and CDR2 is YYNGEE. CDR3 size: 15 residues.

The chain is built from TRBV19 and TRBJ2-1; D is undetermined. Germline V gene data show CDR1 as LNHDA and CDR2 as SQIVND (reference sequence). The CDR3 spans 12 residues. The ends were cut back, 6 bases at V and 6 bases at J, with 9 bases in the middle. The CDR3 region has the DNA TGTGCCAGTAGCATGGGGTCCAATGAGCAGTTCTTC. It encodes CASSMGSNEQFF.

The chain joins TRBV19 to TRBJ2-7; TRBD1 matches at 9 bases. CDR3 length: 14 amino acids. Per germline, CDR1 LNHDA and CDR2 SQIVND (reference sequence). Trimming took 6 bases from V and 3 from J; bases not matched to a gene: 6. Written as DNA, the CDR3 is TGTGCCAGTAGCATTCCGGGACAGGGCTACGAGCAGTACTTC. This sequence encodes CASSIPGQGYEQYF.

The CDR3, as DNA: TGTGCCAGCAGCTCACCGGGGACTCCGAGCTCCTACGAGCAGTACTTC. It specifies CASSSPGTPSSYEQYF. V gene TRBV5-5 combines with J gene TRBJ2-7; D may be TRBD2 (6 bases). Trimming took off 3 bases at V and 0 bases at J, with 16 bases between the two ends. Germline CDR1 SGHKS, CDR2 YYEKEE (reference sequence). This CDR3 has 16 amino acids. Full variable domain (rest looked up from reference TRBV5-5 and TRBJ2-7): DAGVTQSPTHLIKTRGQQVTLRCSPISGHKSVSWYQQVLGQGPQFIFQYYEKEERGRGNFPDRFSARQFPNYSSELNVNALLLGDSALYLCASSSPGTPSSYEQYFGPGTRLTVT.

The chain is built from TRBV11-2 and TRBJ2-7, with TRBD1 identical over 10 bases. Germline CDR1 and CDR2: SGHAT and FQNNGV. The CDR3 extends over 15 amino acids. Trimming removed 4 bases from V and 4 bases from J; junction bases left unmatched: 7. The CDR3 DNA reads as TGTGCCAGCAGCTCACCGGGACAGGGGTATTACGAGCAGTACTTC. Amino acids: CASSSPGQGYYEQYF.

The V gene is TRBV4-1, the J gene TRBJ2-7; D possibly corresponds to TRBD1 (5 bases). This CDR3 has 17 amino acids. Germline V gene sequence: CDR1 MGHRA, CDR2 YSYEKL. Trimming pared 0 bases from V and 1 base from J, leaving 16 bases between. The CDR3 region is CASSQDPGQATSYEQYF. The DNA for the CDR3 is TGCGCCAGCAGCCAAGACCCCGGACAAGCGACATCCTACGAGCAGTACTTC.